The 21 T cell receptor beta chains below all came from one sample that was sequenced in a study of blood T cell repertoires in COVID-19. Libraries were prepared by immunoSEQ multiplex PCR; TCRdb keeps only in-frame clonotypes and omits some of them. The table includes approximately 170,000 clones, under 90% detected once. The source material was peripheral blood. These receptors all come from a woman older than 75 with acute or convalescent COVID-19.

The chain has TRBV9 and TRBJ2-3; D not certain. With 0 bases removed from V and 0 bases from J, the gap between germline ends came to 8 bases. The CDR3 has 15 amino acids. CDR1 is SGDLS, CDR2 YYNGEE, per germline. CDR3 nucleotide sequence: TGTGCCAGCAGCGTAGGGGCCGTTAGCACAGATACGCAGTATTTT. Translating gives CASSVGAVSTDTQYF.

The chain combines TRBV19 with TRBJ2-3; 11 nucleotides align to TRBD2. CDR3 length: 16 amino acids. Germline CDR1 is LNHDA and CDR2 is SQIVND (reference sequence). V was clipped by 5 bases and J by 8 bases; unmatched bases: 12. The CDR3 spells CASSGTRTSGLSTQYF. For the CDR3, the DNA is TGTGCCAGTAGTGGGACCCGGACTAGCGGGCTCTCTACGCAGTATTTT. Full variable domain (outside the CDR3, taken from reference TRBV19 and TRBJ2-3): DGGITQSPKYLFRKEGQNVTLSCEQNLNHDAMYWYRQDPGQGLRLIYYSQIVNDFQKGDIAEGYSVSREKKESFPLTVTSAQKNPTAFYLCASSGTRTSGLSTQYFGPGTRLTVL.

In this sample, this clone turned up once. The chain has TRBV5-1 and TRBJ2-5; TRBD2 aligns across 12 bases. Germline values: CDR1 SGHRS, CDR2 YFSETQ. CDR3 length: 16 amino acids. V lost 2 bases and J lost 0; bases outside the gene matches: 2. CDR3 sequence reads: CASSLGLAGNQETQYF. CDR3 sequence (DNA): TGCGCCAGCAGCTTAGGACTAGCGGGGAACCAAGAGACCCAGTACTTC.

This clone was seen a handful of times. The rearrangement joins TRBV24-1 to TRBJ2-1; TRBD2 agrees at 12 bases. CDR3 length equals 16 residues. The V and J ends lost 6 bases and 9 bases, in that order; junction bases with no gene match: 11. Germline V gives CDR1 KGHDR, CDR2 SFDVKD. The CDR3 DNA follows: TGTGCCACCAGTCCCTCTACTAGCGGGGGGACTGCTGAGCAGTTCTTC. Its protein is CATSPSTSGGTAEQFF.

The CDR3 DNA reads as TGTGCCAGCTGGAGCTGGGAGGATGAGCAGTTCTTC. Translated: CASWSWEDEQFF. The J gene is TRBJ2-1, the V gene TRBV2, with a tentative D call TRBD2 (6 bases). Trimming left V 8 bases short and J 8 bases short, with 13 bases between. CDR1 is SNHLY, CDR2 FYNNEI, per germline. The CDR3 is made up of 12 amino acids.

In DNA, the CDR3 is TGTGCCAGCAGCTTGACTGGAGCCTACGAGCAGTACTTC. This translates into CASSLTGAYEQYF. The chain couples TRBV5-4 to TRBJ2-7; D not certain. Trimming left V 1 base short and J 2 bases short, with 7 bases between. Germline V gene data show CDR1 as SGHNT and CDR2 as YYREEE (reference sequence). The CDR3 spans 13 residues. The whole variable domain, remainder taken from reference TRBV5-4 and TRBJ2-7, is ETGVTQSPTHLIKTRGQQVTLRCSSQSGHNTVSWYQQALGQGPQFIFQYYREEENGRGNFPPRFSGLQFPNYSSELNVNALELDDSALYLCASSLTGAYEQYFGPGTRLTVT.

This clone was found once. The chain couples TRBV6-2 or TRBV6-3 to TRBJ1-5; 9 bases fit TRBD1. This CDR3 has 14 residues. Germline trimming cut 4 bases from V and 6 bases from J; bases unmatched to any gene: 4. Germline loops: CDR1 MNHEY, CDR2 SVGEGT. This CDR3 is CASSLSTGGQPQHF. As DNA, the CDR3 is TGTGCCAGCAGTTTATCGACAGGGGGTCAGCCCCAGCATTTT.

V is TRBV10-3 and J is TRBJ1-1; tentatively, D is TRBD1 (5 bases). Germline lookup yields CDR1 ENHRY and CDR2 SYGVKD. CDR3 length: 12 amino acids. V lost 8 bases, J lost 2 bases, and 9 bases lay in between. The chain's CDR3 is CAIRRENTEAFF. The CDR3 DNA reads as TGTGCCATCCGCAGGGAAAACACTGAAGCTTTCTTT.

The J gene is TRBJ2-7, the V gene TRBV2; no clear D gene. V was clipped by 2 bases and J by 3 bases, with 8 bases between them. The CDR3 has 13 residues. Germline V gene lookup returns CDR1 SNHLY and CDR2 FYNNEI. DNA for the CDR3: TGTGCCAGCAGTGAAAGAGGTGGCTACGAGCAGTACTTC. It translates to CASSERGGYEQYF.

The DNA for the CDR3 is TGTGCCAGCAGAGGTCTAGACAGCACCATATATTTT. It is translated as CASRGLDSTIYF. The rearrangement joins TRBV7-2 to TRBJ1-3; D is possibly TRBD1 (5 bases). V was pared by 6 bases and J by 9 bases, with 12 bases between. Per germline, CDR1 SGHTA and CDR2 FQGNSA. This CDR3 contains 12 residues.

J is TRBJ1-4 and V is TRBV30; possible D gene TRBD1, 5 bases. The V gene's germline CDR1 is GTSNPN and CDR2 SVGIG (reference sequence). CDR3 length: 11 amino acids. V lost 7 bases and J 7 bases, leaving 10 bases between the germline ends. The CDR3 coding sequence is TGTGCCTCCAGGGTGGGTGAAAAACTGTTTTTT. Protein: CASRVGEKLFF.

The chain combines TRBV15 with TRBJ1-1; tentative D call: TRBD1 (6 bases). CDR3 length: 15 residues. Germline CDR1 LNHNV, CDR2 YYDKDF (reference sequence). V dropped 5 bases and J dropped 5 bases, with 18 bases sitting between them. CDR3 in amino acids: CATSVGQFFTTEAFF. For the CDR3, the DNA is TGTGCCACCAGCGTCGGACAGTTTTTTACAACTGAAGCTTTCTTT.

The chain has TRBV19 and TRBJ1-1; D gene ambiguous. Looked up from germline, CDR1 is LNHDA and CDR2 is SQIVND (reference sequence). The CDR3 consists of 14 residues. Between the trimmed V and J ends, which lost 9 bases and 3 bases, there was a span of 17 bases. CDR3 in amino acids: CASRKTWQDTEAFF. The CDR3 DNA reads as TGTGCCAGCCGAAAGACATGGCAGGACACTGAAGCTTTCTTT. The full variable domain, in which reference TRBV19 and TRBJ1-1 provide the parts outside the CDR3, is DGGITQSPKYLFRKEGQNVTLSCEQNLNHDAMYWYRQDPGQGLRLIYYSQIVNDFQKGDIAEGYSVSREKKESFPLTVTSAQKNPTAFYLCASRKTWQDTEAFFGQGTRLTVV.

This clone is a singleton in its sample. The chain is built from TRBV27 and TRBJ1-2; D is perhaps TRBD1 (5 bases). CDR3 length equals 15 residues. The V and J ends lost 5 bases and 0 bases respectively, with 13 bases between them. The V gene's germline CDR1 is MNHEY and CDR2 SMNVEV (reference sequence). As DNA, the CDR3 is TGTGCCAGCAGTACAGGCCCGGCTACTAACTATGGCTACACCTTC. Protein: CASSTGPATNYGYTF.

The CDR3 sequence is CASSQDLRGDTGELFF. DNA of the CDR3: TGCGCCAGCAGCCAAGATTTACGGGGGGACACCGGGGAGCTGTTTTTT. The chain joins TRBV4-3 to TRBJ2-2; 7 positions agree with TRBD2. CDR1 is LGHNA, CDR2 YSLEER, per germline. Trimming removed 0 bases from V and 3 bases from J; junction bases left unmatched: 4. There are 16 residues in the CDR3.

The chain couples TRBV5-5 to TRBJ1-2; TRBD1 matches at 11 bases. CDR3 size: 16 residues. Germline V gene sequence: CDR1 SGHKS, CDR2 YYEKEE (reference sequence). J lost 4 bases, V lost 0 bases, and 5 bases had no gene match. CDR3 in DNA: TGTGCCAGCAGCTTGGACCGGGACAGGGGGTTCTATGGCTACACCTTC. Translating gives CASSLDRDRGFYGYTF. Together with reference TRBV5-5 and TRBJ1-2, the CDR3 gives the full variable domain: DAGVTQSPTHLIKTRGQQVTLRCSPISGHKSVSWYQQVLGQGPQFIFQYYEKEERGRGNFPDRFSARQFPNYSSELNVNALLLGDSALYLCASSLDRDRGFYGYTFGSGTRLTVV.

CDR3 region: CASSEYLGQGGRSHEQYF. The CDR3 nucleotides are TGTGCCAGCAGTGAATATTTGGGCCAAGGGGGCCGTTCCCACGAGCAGTACTTC. V and J are TRBV25-1 and TRBJ2-7, with 7 bases identical to TRBD1. With 0 bases clipped from V and 5 bases from J, the junction kept 16 bases outside the gene matches. The CDR3 totals 18 residues. CDR1 is MGHDK, CDR2 SYGVNS, per germline.

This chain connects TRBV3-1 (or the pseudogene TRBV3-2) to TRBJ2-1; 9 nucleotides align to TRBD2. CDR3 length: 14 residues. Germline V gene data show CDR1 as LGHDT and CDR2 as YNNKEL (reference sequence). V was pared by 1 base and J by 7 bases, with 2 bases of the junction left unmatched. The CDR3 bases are TGTGCCAGCAGCCAAGTCGCGGGGGGGAATGAGCAGTTCTTC. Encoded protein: CASSQVAGGNEQFF.

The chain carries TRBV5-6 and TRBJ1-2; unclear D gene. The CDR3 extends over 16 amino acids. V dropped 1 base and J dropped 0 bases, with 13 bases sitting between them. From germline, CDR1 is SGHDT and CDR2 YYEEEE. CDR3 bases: TGTGCCAGCAGCTTGTATATATTGACTTCTAACTATGGCTACACCTTC. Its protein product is CASSLYILTSNYGYTF.

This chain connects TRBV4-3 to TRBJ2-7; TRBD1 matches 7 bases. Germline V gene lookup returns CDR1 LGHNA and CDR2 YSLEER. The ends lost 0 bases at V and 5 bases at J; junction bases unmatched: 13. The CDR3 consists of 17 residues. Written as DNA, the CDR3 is TGCGCCAGCAGCCAAGATAGACAACGGACAGGCCCCCACGAGCAGTACTTC. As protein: CASSQDRQRTGPHEQYF.

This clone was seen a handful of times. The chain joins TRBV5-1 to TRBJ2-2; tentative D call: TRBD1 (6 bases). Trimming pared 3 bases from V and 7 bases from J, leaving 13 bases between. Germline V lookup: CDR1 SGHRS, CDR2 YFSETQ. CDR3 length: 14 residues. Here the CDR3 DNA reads TGCGCCAGCAGCTCCCAGGGGCTCGGCGGGGAGCTGTTTTTT. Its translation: CASSSQGLGGELFF.